These 20 T cell receptor beta chains originate from one sample sequenced in a study of vaccination effects on CD4 cells after COVID-19. Ahead of sequencing, the ViraFEST assay grew antigen-specific CD4+ T cells using viral peptide pools. A roughly ten-day culture period preceded the isolation of CD4+ T cells. Assay used: immunoSEQ multiplex PCR; TCRdb lists only in-frame clones, some missing. This table holds 45,000 to 65,000 clones, over 80% found once. Their antigen targets remain unknown. The input for sequencing was CD4+ T cells from PBMCs cultured with HCoV-229E spike peptides, taken before COVID-19 vaccination. These receptors originate from a human donor who received a COVID-19 vaccine.

The chain links TRBV5-1 to TRBJ2-2; D not resolved. Germline CDR1 is SGHRS and CDR2 is YFSETQ. V lost 2 bases and J lost 2, with 13 bases in between. The length of the CDR3 is 16 residues. The CDR3 DNA reads as TGCGCCAGCAGCTTCGGCAGGCCGACAAACACCGGGGAGCTGTTTTTT. Its protein is CASSFGRPTNTGELFF.

The chain uses TRBV19 and TRBJ1-1; no firm D call. Trimming shortened V by 10 bases and J by 3 bases, and 12 bases separated the two germline ends. CDR1 is LNHDA and CDR2 is SQIVND in the germline V gene (reference sequence). The CDR3 loop spans 12 amino acids. The CDR3 DNA sequence: TGTGCCACCAAGGGAGGGTACACTGAAGCTTTCTTT. This codes for CATKGGYTEAFF.

This chain connects TRBV3-1 (or the pseudogene TRBV3-2) to TRBJ2-1; TRBD1 agrees at 7 bases. V trimming: 8 bases; J trimming: 3 bases; junction bases outside the gene matches: 4. CDR1 is LGHDT, CDR2 YNNKEL, per germline (reference sequence). The CDR3 runs 13 residues. CDR3 sequence reads: CASGRQGYNEQFF. The CDR3 bases are TGTGCCAGCGGGCGACAGGGCTACAATGAGCAGTTCTTC.

This chain uses TRBV7-8 with TRBJ1-5; the match to TRBD1 covers 10 bases. Unmatched junction bases numbered 4, after V lost 6 bases and J lost 5 bases. This CDR3 has 14 residues. Germline CDR1 SGHVS, CDR2 FQNEAQ. CDR3 sequence reads: CASRIGTGDQPQHF. DNA for the CDR3: TGTGCCAGCAGAATAGGGACAGGGGATCAGCCCCAGCATTTT.

The rearrangement uses TRBV7-2 and TRBJ2-2; D is perhaps TRBD1 (5 bases). Trimming removed 4 bases at V and 4 bases at J, with 13 bases between. CDR1 is SGHTA, CDR2 FQGNSA, per germline. The CDR3 loop spans 15 amino acids. This CDR3 reads CASSSTRVTTGELFF. For the CDR3, the DNA is TGTGCCAGCAGCTCAACCAGGGTGACCACCGGGGAGCTGTTTTTT.

The chain has TRBV30 and TRBJ2-7, with TRBD2 as a possible D gene (5 bases). Germline CDR1 and CDR2: GTSNPN and SVGIG (reference sequence). The CDR3 contains 14 residues. V was cut by 4 bases and J by 1 base, with 14 bases left in between. In DNA, the CDR3 is TGTGCCTGGATCGGGGTTAGAGGGTCCTACGAGCAGTACGTC. This encodes CAWIGVRGSYEQYV.

The V gene is TRBV19, the J gene TRBJ1-6, with a tentative D call TRBD1 (5 bases). CDR3 length: 15 amino acids. Germline V CDR1 and CDR2: LNHDA, SQIVND (reference sequence). V shed 6 bases and J shed 4 bases, with 13 bases lying between them. DNA for the CDR3: TGTGCCAGTAGCCGAGCCGGGACGTATAATTCACCCCTCCACTTT. Translating it yields CASSRAGTYNSPLHF.

The chain carries TRBV9 and TRBJ2-3; D uncertain. V gave up 3 bases and J gave up 4 bases, with 12 bases separating them. There are 14 residues in the CDR3. Germline assignment: CDR1 SGDLS and CDR2 YYNGEE. This CDR3 reads CASSAALLPDTQYF. The CDR3 DNA follows: TGTGCCAGCAGCGCCGCTCTTCTCCCAGATACGCAGTATTTT.

The chain joins TRBV18 to TRBJ2-5, with TRBD2 matching over 9 bases. This CDR3 is built from 16 residues. Trimming at V came to 3 bases and at J to 5 bases, leaving 10 bases not matched to a gene. Germline lookup yields CDR1 KGHSH and CDR2 LQKENI. CDR3 bases: TGTGCCAGCTCACCTCTGGGACTAGCTAAATGGGAGACCCAGTACTTC. Its translation is CASSPLGLAKWETQYF.

CDR3 residues: CASSLASPTPTEAFF. CDR3 coding DNA: TGTGCCAGCAGCTTAGCGTCTCCAACACCCACTGAAGCTTTCTTT. J is TRBJ1-1 and V is TRBV7-2; D remains unclear. V lost 0 bases and J lost 4, with 12 bases in between. Germline V gene data show CDR1 as SGHTA and CDR2 as FQGNSA. The CDR3 extends over 15 amino acids.

The chain is built from TRBV7-2 and TRBJ2-6; 8 bases are shared with TRBD1. The CDR3 loop spans 19 amino acids. Germline V gene data show CDR1 as SGHTA and CDR2 as FQGNSA. The V and J ends lost 0 bases and 2 bases, in that order; junction bases with no gene match: 9. The CDR3 bases are TGTGCCAGCAGCTTAGCGCCCGACAGGGGTGGAACTGGGGCCAACGTCCTGACTTTC. Encoded protein: CASSLAPDRGGTGANVLTF.

This chain links TRBV10-3 with TRBJ1-2; 8 positions agree with TRBD1. Unmatched junction bases numbered 7, after V lost 3 bases and J lost 4 bases. Germline assignment: CDR1 ENHRY and CDR2 SYGVKD. The CDR3 runs to 15 residues. The CDR3 coding sequence is TGTGCCATCAGTGAAAGGCAGGGGGCGATCTATGGCTACACCTTC. It specifies CAISERQGAIYGYTF.

The table lists this clone with a count of one. V and J are TRBV12-3 or TRBV12-4 and TRBJ1-2; D gene unclear. Between the trimmed V and J ends, which lost 2 bases and 3 bases, there was a span of 7 bases. The CDR3 is 13 residues long. The CDR3 sequence is CASSLTGYYGYTF. CDR3 coding DNA: TGTGCCAGCAGTTTAACGGGGTACTATGGCTACACCTTC.

V gene TRBV18 combines with J gene TRBJ2-3, with a possible D match to TRBD1 (5 bases). Germline V CDR1 and CDR2: KGHSH, LQKENI. V was clipped by 2 bases and J by 0 bases, with 6 bases between them. CDR3 size: 14 residues. The CDR3 coding sequence is TGTGCCAGCTCACCAGGGGCTAGCACAGATACGCAGTATTTT. Translating it yields CASSPGASTDTQYF.

The genes are TRBV2 and TRBJ1-2, with TRBD1 matching 9 bases. The CDR3 length is 15 residues. Germline assignment: CDR1 SNHLY and CDR2 FYNNEI. The V segment lost 6 bases and the J segment 4 bases; nucleotides outside the gene matches: 9. The DNA of the CDR3 is TGTGCCAGCAGGGGGGACAGGGTGGAAACCTATGGCTACACCTTC. Its translation: CASRGDRVETYGYTF.

The chain recombines TRBV7-2 with TRBJ2-1; D might be TRBD1 or TRBD2, each matching 5 bases. Deletions cut 1 base from V and 6 bases from J, with 10 bases between. Per the germline V gene, CDR1 is SGHTA and CDR2 is FQGNSA. This CDR3 region has 14 residues. The CDR3 DNA follows: TGTGCCAGCAGCTTAGAGGCCGGGACCAATGAGCAGTTCTTC. It is translated as CASSLEAGTNEQFF.

The chain combines TRBV7-2 with TRBJ2-1, with TRBD1 as a possible D gene (5 bases). The length of the CDR3 is 13 residues. The V and J ends lost 4 bases and 6 bases respectively, with 10 bases between them. The germline gives CDR1 SGHTA, CDR2 FQGNSA. The CDR3 sequence: CASSSGQFNEQFF. In DNA form, the CDR3 reads TGTGCCAGCAGCTCCGGACAATTCAATGAGCAGTTCTTC.

This chain uses TRBV7-9 with TRBJ2-3; TRBD1 might be the D (6 bases). The germline gives CDR1 SEHNR, CDR2 FQNEAQ (reference sequence). Trimming pared 2 bases from V and 2 bases from J, leaving 11 bases between. The CDR3 runs to 15 residues. For the CDR3, the DNA is TGTGCCAGCAGCTTAACGGGACAAAACACAGATACGCAGTATTTT. As protein: CASSLTGQNTDTQYF.

The V call is TRBV28, the J call TRBJ1-2, with D unresolved. CDR1 is MDHEN and CDR2 is SYDVKM in the germline V gene. The CDR3 spans 12 residues. The V gene lost 5 bases and the J gene lost 3 bases, with 7 bases spanning the gap. CDR3 residues: CASSAVDYGYTF. In DNA form, the CDR3 reads TGTGCCAGCAGTGCCGTCGACTATGGCTACACCTTC.

V gene TRBV7-9 combines with J gene TRBJ1-5; the D is unclear. Germline-derived CDR1 and CDR2 are SEHNR and FQNEAQ (reference sequence). V was shortened by 5 bases and J by 0 bases, with 14 bases between the two germline ends. The CDR3 has 16 residues. CDR3 bases: TGTGCCAGCAGCCCGGAAAACAGAAATAGCAATCAGCCCCAGCATTTT. It codes for CASSPENRNSNQPQHF.